Shown below are 23 T cell receptor beta chains from a single sample sequenced in a study of radiotherapy plus CTLA-4 blockade in lung cancer (dated by TCRdb to between 2017 and 2018). Receptor libraries were prepared by the immunoSEQ multiplex PCR assay. The table was pulled from immuneACCESS by TCRdb, which kept in-frame rearrangements only. Such tables lose some clones; where checked, under half of the loss comes from unresolved V genes, and the rest has no known cause. The sample table contains roughly 68,000 clones; only one count was recorded for roughly three quarters of them. Of the sample, 7% to 8% is held by the ten largest clones. Sample: peripheral blood, taken from a patient treated with radiotherapy plus ipilimumab. Receptor source: a human donor with non-small cell lung cancer who had a complete response to radiotherapy plus ipilimumab.

In its sample, this clone was seen a few times. The rearrangement joins TRBV14 to TRBJ2-6; D gene unclear. The CDR3 loop spans 14 amino acids. V was clipped by 6 bases and J by 4 bases, with 10 bases between them. Germline CDR1 is SGHDN and CDR2 is FVKESK. In nucleotides, the CDR3 is TGTGCCAGCAGTGATATTTCCGGGGCCAACGTCCTGACTTTC. Translation: CASSDISGANVLTF.

This sequence joins TRBV6-4 and TRBJ1-1; no clear D. Trimming removed 8 bases at V and 4 bases at J, with 14 bases between. Looked up from germline, CDR1 is MRHNA and CDR2 is SNTAGT. This CDR3 contains 13 residues. CDR3 nucleotide sequence: TGTGCCAGCCGCGAGGGTCAGTTCACTGAAGCTTTCTTT. It specifies CASREGQFTEAFF.

The V and J genes are TRBV6-4 and TRBJ2-1; 15 bases are a match to TRBD2. The CDR3 contains 18 residues. Germline V CDR1 and CDR2: MRHNA, SNTAGT. The junction had 5 bases not matched to a gene; V was cut back by 3 bases and J by 2 bases. CDR3 loop: CASSEQGLAGGAYNEQFF. Written as DNA, the CDR3 is TGTGCCAGCAGTGAACAGGGACTAGCGGGAGGAGCCTACAATGAGCAGTTCTTC.

This clone appeared a single time. The chain links TRBV29-1 to TRBJ2-2; TRBD2 is a possible D gene (6 bases). V shed 5 bases and J shed 5 bases, with 15 bases lying between them. Germline CDR1 SQVTM, CDR2 ANQGSEA. The CDR3 has 14 residues. For the CDR3, the DNA is TGCAGCGTTCTCCGGGACTCTTCTACCGGGGAGCTGTTTTTT. As protein: CSVLRDSSTGELFF.

The chain has TRBV11-2 and TRBJ1-2; D perhaps matches TRBD1 (6 bases). Germline CDR1 is SGHAT and CDR2 is FQNNGV. The CDR3 is 15 residues long. V was cut by 2 bases and J by 6 bases, with 16 bases left in between. CDR3 residues: CASSLLGGQENGYTF. For the CDR3, the DNA is TGTGCCAGCAGCTTACTTGGGGGGCAGGAGAATGGCTACACCTTC. The complete variable domain, with remaining parts taken from reference TRBV11-2 and TRBJ1-2, reads EAGVAQSPRYKIIEKRQSVAFWCNPISGHATLYWYQQILGQGPKLLIQFQNNGVVDDSQLPKDRFSAERLKGVDSTLKIQPAKLEDSAVYLCASSLLGGQENGYTFGSGTRLTVV.

The chain joins TRBV7-8 to TRBJ1-2; 7 bases line up with TRBD1. The junction had 9 bases not matched to a gene; V was cut back by 5 bases and J by 6 bases. The CDR3 loop spans 14 amino acids. CDR1 SGHVS and CDR2 FQNEAQ come from the germline V gene. CDR3 DNA: TGTGCCAGCAGCCTGGGACAGTTGATCGATGGCTACACCTTC. As protein: CASSLGQLIDGYTF.

This clone was seen more than once but under ten times. This chain connects TRBV15 to TRBJ2-7, with D tentatively TRBD1 (6 bases). V gave up 0 bases and J gave up 8 bases, with 11 bases separating them. Germline loops: CDR1 LNHNV, CDR2 YYDKDF (reference sequence). This CDR3 region has 13 residues. As DNA, the CDR3 is TGTGCCACCAGCAGAGATCCCGGGACACAGCAGTACGTC. Protein sequence: CATSRDPGTQQYV.

The chain combines TRBV5-8 with TRBJ2-2; D ambiguous. CDR1 SGHTS and CDR2 YDEGEE come from the germline V gene. This CDR3 spans 16 amino acids. V lost 4 bases and J 8 bases, leaving 21 bases between the germline ends. The CDR3 spells CASSRRHSTARGELFF. CDR3 sequence (DNA): TGTGCCAGCAGCCGACGCCATAGTACAGCCCGAGGGGAGCTGTTTTTT.

V and J are TRBV6-5 and TRBJ2-3; TRBD2 matches 10 bases. Losses at the gene ends were 6 bases for V and 1 base for J; bases not matched to a gene: 4. The CDR3 consists of 15 residues. From germline, CDR1 is MNHEY and CDR2 SVGAGI. The CDR3: CASRRGTSGTDTQYF. In nucleotides, the CDR3 is TGTGCCAGCAGGAGGGGGACTAGCGGCACAGATACGCAGTATTTT.

This clone showed up just a few times. V gene TRBV5-1 combines with J gene TRBJ1-3, with 7 bases that match TRBD1. Germline lookup yields CDR1 SGHRS and CDR2 YFSETQ. V lost 1 base to trimming and J lost 4 bases; unmatched junction nucleotides: 5. This CDR3 is 15 amino acids long. The CDR3 sequence is CASSLSRQGGNTIYF. The CDR3 bases are TGCGCCAGCAGCTTGAGTCGACAGGGCGGAAACACCATATATTTT.

J is TRBJ1-5 and V is TRBV2; D perhaps matches TRBD1 (5 bases). The CDR3 sequence is 16 residues long. CDR1 and CDR2 from the germline V gene are SNHLY and FYNNEI. Trimming took off 4 bases at V and 3 bases at J, with 16 bases between the two ends. DNA for the CDR3: TGTGCCAGCAGTGGGAGCGGGGGGAACGCCAATCAGCCCCAGCATTTT. It specifies CASSGSGGNANQPQHF. Together with reference TRBV2 and TRBJ1-5, the CDR3 gives the full variable domain: EPEVTQTPSHQVTQMGQEVILRCVPISNHLYFYWYRQILGQKVEFLVSFYNNEISEKSEIFDDQFSVERPDGSNFTLKIRSTKLEDSAMYFCASSGSGGNANQPQHFGDGTRLSIL.

This chain uses TRBV5-1 with TRBJ1-5; D possibly corresponds to TRBD1 (6 bases). Trimming stripped 4 bases from V and 7 bases from J, with 18 bases between. This CDR3 comprises 15 residues. The V gene's germline CDR1 is SGHRS and CDR2 YFSETQ. In DNA, the CDR3 is TGCGCCAGCAGCCTAAATTCAGGGGACGGGCAGCCCCAGCATTTT. Translating gives CASSLNSGDGQPQHF. The whole variable domain, remainder taken from reference TRBV5-1 and TRBJ1-5, is KAGVTQTPRYLIKTRGQQVTLSCSPISGHRSVSWYQQTPGQGLQFLFEYFSETQRNKGNFPGRFSGRQFSNSRSEMNVSTLELGDSALYLCASSLNSGDGQPQHFGDGTRLSIL.

J is TRBJ2-2 and V is TRBV9, with TRBD2 identical over 7 bases. Germline V gene sequence: CDR1 SGDLS, CDR2 YYNGEE. V lost 2 bases and J lost 0; bases outside the gene matches: 10. The length of the CDR3 is 18 residues. The DNA of the CDR3 is TGTGCCAGCAGCGTCAAGCCTGTTGGGGGGGCGAACACCGGGGAGCTGTTTTTT. It yields the protein CASSVKPVGGANTGELFF.

The chain joins TRBV7-2 to TRBJ2-5; 10 bases are shared with TRBD2. The junction had 11 bases not matched to a gene; V was cut back by 5 bases and J by 5 bases. Germline V CDR1 and CDR2: SGHTA, FQGNSA. The CDR3 has 16 amino acids. CDR3 DNA: TGTGCCAGCAGCCGCACCGGGACTAGCGACGGGGAGACCCAGTACTTC. Encoded protein: CASSRTGTSDGETQYF.

This rearrangement joins TRBV29-1 to TRBJ1-1, with 10 bases lining up with TRBD1. The germline CDR1 and CDR2 sequences are SQVTM and ANQGSEA. The CDR3 is made up of 14 amino acids. Losses at the gene ends were 4 bases for V and 6 bases for J; bases not matched to a gene: 8. CDR3 loop: CSVVPGQGRPEAFF. CDR3 nucleotides: TGCAGCGTTGTACCGGGACAGGGGAGGCCTGAAGCTTTCTTT.

This clone showed up just once. The chain employs TRBV11-2 and TRBJ2-2; D possibly corresponds to TRBD1 (5 bases). This CDR3 contains 16 residues. The V gene's germline CDR1 is SGHAT and CDR2 FQNNGV. Trimming cost V 2 bases and J 3 bases, with 13 bases left between them. The CDR3 here is CASSLRSPGYTGELFF. The DNA of the CDR3 is TGTGCCAGCAGCTTAAGGTCTCCAGGGTACACCGGGGAGCTGTTTTTT.

This rearrangement joins TRBV11-3 to TRBJ2-1; TRBD2 matches 8 bases. The CDR3 loop spans 17 amino acids. Trimming cost V 5 bases and J 5 bases; bases outside gene matches: 14. CDR1 is SGHNT, CDR2 YENEEA, per germline. This chain's CDR3 is CASSRGLAGRRDNEQFF. The CDR3 coding sequence is TGTGCCAGCAGCCGAGGGCTAGCGGGCCGGAGGGACAATGAGCAGTTCTTC.

The DNA for the CDR3 is TGTGCCAGCAGTTACTCAACGGGCCCCCCAAACTATGGCTACACCTTC. Translating gives CASSYSTGPPNYGYTF. This chain uses TRBV6-5 with TRBJ1-2; D is unresolved. Trimming left V 0 bases short and J 2 bases short, with 13 bases between. The CDR3 loop spans 16 amino acids. The germline V gene encodes CDR1 MNHEY and CDR2 SVGAGI.

The chain employs TRBV7-8 and TRBJ1-1; TRBD1 might be the D (5 bases). CDR3 length: 15 residues. Germline V gene lookup returns CDR1 SGHVS and CDR2 FQNEAQ. Trimming cost V 5 bases and J 1 base, with 14 bases left between them. CDR3 DNA: TGTGCCAGCAGCCCCCCCGGGCAGGGGAACACTGAAGCTTTCTTT. It yields the protein CASSPPGQGNTEAFF.

CDR3 loop: CASSQDRNTGELFF. In nucleotides, the CDR3 is TGTGCCAGCAGCCAGGACAGGAACACCGGGGAGCTGTTTTTT. The genes are TRBV5-5 and TRBJ2-2; TRBD1 is a possible D gene (6 bases). The length of the CDR3 is 14 residues. CDR1 and CDR2 (germline): SGHKS, YYEKEE (reference sequence). V was trimmed by 4 bases and J by 1 base, leaving 8 bases between them.

The chain uses TRBV2 and TRBJ1-1; D may be TRBD1 (5 bases). This CDR3 region has 15 residues. CDR1 is SNHLY and CDR2 is FYNNEI in the germline V gene. Trimming took off 6 bases at V and 5 bases at J, with 19 bases between the two ends. The CDR3, as DNA: TGTGCCAGCAGCCGGTGGGGACGGGAGAAAACTGAAGCTTTCTTT. This translates into CASSRWGREKTEAFF. The whole variable domain, remainder taken from reference TRBV2 and TRBJ1-1, is EPEVTQTPSHQVTQMGQEVILRCVPISNHLYFYWYRQILGQKVEFLVSFYNNEISEKSEIFDDQFSVERPDGSNFTLKIRSTKLEDSAMYFCASSRWGREKTEAFFGQGTRLTVV.

This clone appeared once. The rearrangement uses TRBV6-5 and TRBJ1-1; TRBD1 agrees at 10 bases. After removal of 6 bases from V and 7 bases from J, the junction contained 8 bases not matched to a gene. Germline CDR1 and CDR2: MNHEY and SVGAGI. The CDR3 runs to 14 residues. CDR3 nucleotide sequence: TGTGCCAGCAGAAAAAGGGACAGGGGTTTTGAAGCTTTCTTT. This codes for CASRKRDRGFEAFF.

This chain links TRBV18 with TRBJ1-2, with D maybe TRBD1 (5 bases). Germline V gene data show CDR1 as KGHSH and CDR2 as LQKENI. V lost 2 bases, J lost 0 bases, and 13 bases lay in between. This CDR3 contains 16 residues. The CDR3 loop reads CASSPDRRQANYGYTF. The CDR3 nucleotides read TGTGCCAGCTCACCAGACAGACGGCAAGCTAACTATGGCTACACCTTC.